This note documents a single T cell receptor (beta chain) sequence. Its antigen remains unknown. Clones were read by immunoSEQ multiplex PCR, and TCRdb kept only the in-frame ones, dropping some. Seen here are 250,000 to 400,000 clones, 70% to 90% observed once, and the top ten hold approximately 0.95%. The data were obtained in a study of cytomegalovirus exposure and HLA in healthy donors. For the study at large: The 120 validation repertoires, a later analysis reported, used the same platform as the roughly 700 repertoires from the first cohort. Study-wide points: Most TCR sequences showed up rarely, but some public TCRs showed up in many donors. Through in vitro validation, three CMV-associated chains were shown to be specific for CMV antigens. According to a subsequent analysis, TCR clusters from the first cohort were inclined to appear together in the roughly 120 validation repertoires.

The origin of this receptor is a man aged 25 to 40 in good health and CMV-seronegative. Material: PBMCs.

The CDR3 DNA follows: TGTGCCAGCAGCCCTCCGACAGGGAGCTCCTACAATGAGCAGTTCTTC. Translation: CASSPPTGSSYNEQFF. This sequence joins TRBV13 and TRBJ2-1; TRBD1 matches at 7 bases. Per the germline V gene, CDR1 is PRHDT and CDR2 is FYEKMQ (reference sequence). CDR3 size: 16 residues. Trimming took 5 bases from V and 0 from J; bases not matched to a gene: 7.